The rows below give T cell receptor beta chains drawn from one sample of a study of blood T cells in healthy people across ages. TCRdb passed the 5' RACE reads through MiXCR, listing each CDR3 protein once. The data contain about 1.4 million distinct CDR3 sequences, approximately 59% of them singletons. Sample: blood. Every receptor here comes from a man between 18 and 35 years old in good health. Both conserved end residues are part of each CDR3. The order of the fields is V gene, clone size, J gene, D gene, CDR3 DNA, CDR3 protein. A D gene is named only where the DNA matches it firmly. Part of the rows lack a size; the others show once, few, many or a class for expanded clones.

TRBV5-1	NA	TRBJ2-6	NA	TGCGCCAGCAGCTTGAGAGGGGTAATTGGGGCCAACGTCCTGACTTTC	CASSLRGVIGANVLTF
TRBV18	NA	TRBJ2-5	NA	TGTGCCAGCTCACCACCGAGCATCCAAGAGACCCAGTACTTC	CASSPPSIQETQYF
TRBV4-1	NA	TRBJ2-5	NA	TGCGCCAGCAGCCAAGATGGGGCCATGGTACGGGGGCAGTACTTC	CASSQDGAMVRGQYF
TRBV4-1	few	TRBJ2-7	NA	TGCGCCAGCAGCCAAGGAGAAGGGACTGTTTCCTACGAGCAGTACTTC	CASSQGEGTVSYEQYF
TRBV29-1	NA	TRBJ2-1	TRBD2	TGCAGCGTTGATACTAGCGGGGGGCCGGGTGAGCAGTTCTTC	CSVDTSGGPGEQFF
TRBV13	NA	TRBJ1-2	NA	TGTGCCAGCAGCTTAGGCCTCGGAGGGAATGGCTACACCTTC	CASSLGLGGNGYTF
TRBV20-1	NA	TRBJ1-6	TRBD1	TGCAGTGCTAAGAGACAGGGAGCCAATTCACCCCTCCACTTT	CSAKRQGANSPLHF
TRBV7-2	NA	TRBJ2-1	NA	TGTGCCAGCAGCTCTCGGGGGCCCTCCTACAATGAGCAGTTCTTC	CASSSRGPSYNEQFF
TRBV4-1	NA	TRBJ2-3	NA	TGCGCCAGCAGCCAGCTTGGGGATACGCAGTATTTT	CASSQLGDTQYF
TRBV4-2	NA	TRBJ2-7	NA	TGTGCCAGCAGCCAAGACGGCTCGCGCGGGGAGCAGTACTTC	CASSQDGSRGEQYF
TRBV6-5	NA	TRBJ1-1	NA	TGTGCCAGCAGTCCATCCGGGATAGTGAACACTGAAGCTTTCTTT	CASSPSGIVNTEAFF
TRBV7-9	NA	TRBJ1-5	NA	TGTGCCAGCAGCCCCGGGGCCAATCAGCCCCAGCATTTT	CASSPGANQPQHF
TRBV7-6	NA	TRBJ1-4	NA	TGTGCCAGCAGCCAATCGATGGGGCGCGGGGGTGATGAAAAACTGTTTTTT	CASSQSMGRGGDEKLFF
TRBV13	NA	TRBJ2-7	TRBD2	TGTGCCAGCAGAAGAAGCGGGAGGTCCTACGAGCAGTACTTC	CASRRSGRSYEQYF
TRBV4-2	NA	TRBJ2-7	NA	TGTGCCAGCAGCCAAGAAACGGGACAATACGAGCAGTACTTC	CASSQETGQYEQYF
TRBV4-1	few	TRBJ2-7	NA	TGCGCCAGCAGCCAAGAGTACCGCCGGGACATTTACGAGCAGTACTTC	CASSQEYRRDIYEQYF
TRBV4-3	NA	TRBJ2-7	NA	TGCGCCAGCAGCCAAGATCCCTTACCGACAGGAAGCTACGAGCAGTACTTC	CASSQDPLPTGSYEQYF
TRBV6-2/TRBV6-3	NA	TRBJ2-3	TRBD2	TGTGCCGCTGGGACTAGCGGGAGATCCACCACAGATACGCAGTATTTT	CAAGTSGRSTTDTQYF
TRBV6-2/TRBV6-3	NA	TRBJ2-5	TRBD2	TGTGCCAGCAGCCATCCCACTAGCGGCCGTGGGACCCAGTACTTC	CASSHPTSGRGTQYF
TRBV6-6	NA	TRBJ1-6	NA	TGTGCCAGCAGTTACTCGAAACAGGGAAGTTCACCCCTCCACTTT	CASSYSKQGSSPLHF
TRBV5-6	NA	TRBJ2-1	TRBD2	TGTGCCAGCAGCACTCAACTAGCGGGACACAAGAATGAGCAGTTCTTC	CASSTQLAGHKNEQFF
TRBV7-7	few	TRBJ2-3	NA	TGTGCCAGCAGCCCCCAGACAAACACAGATACGCAGTATTTT	CASSPQTNTDTQYF
TRBV6-1	few	TRBJ2-1	TRBD2	TGTGCCACGGAGGGACTAGCGGACAATGAGCAGTTCTTC	CATEGLADNEQFF
TRBV9	NA	TRBJ1-1	NA	TGTGCCAGCAGCGTAGACCTGGGGGAAATGAACACTGAAGCTTTCTTT	CASSVDLGEMNTEAFF
TRBV3-1	few	TRBJ2-5	TRBD2	TGTGCCAGCAGCCAAGCGGGGGGAGTGGAAGAGACCCAGTACTTC	CASSQAGGVEETQYF
TRBV5-6	NA	TRBJ2-5	NA	TGTGCCAGCAGCCAGACTCCCGGGCAGACCCAGTACTTC	CASSQTPGQTQYF